Below are 14 T cell receptor beta chains sequenced from a single sample in a study of CD8 T cells in ankylosing spondylitis. Overall study findings and caveats: Several highly homologous variants made up a TCR beta motif, and this motif appeared characteristic of ankylosing spondylitis blood.

These TCRs' antigens remain unknown. TCRdb itself ran the 5' RACE reads through MiXCR, one entry per CDR3 protein. The sample has 500,000 to 550,000 distinct CDR3 sequences; 12% are singletons. The material sequenced was blood, either unsorted or a sorted T cell fraction (not recorded which). The receptors were gathered from a male donor with ankylosing spondylitis.

This clonotype was detected only a few times. The rearrangement links TRBV3-1 to TRBJ2-3; D perhaps matches TRBD1 (6 bases). With 3 bases removed from V and 8 bases from J, the gap between germline ends came to 12 bases. The CDR3 length is 13 residues. The V gene's germline CDR1 is LGHDT and CDR2 YNNKEL (reference sequence). CDR3 nucleotides: TGTGCCAGCAGCCAGGCGAGAGGGGGTACGCAGTATTTT. Translated, it gives CASSQARGGTQYF.

This clonotype came up a few times. The V gene is TRBV5-1, the J gene TRBJ2-3, with TRBD2 matching 9 bases. There are 16 residues in the CDR3. V shed 2 bases and J 0 bases; nucleotides not matched to a gene: 4. Germline-derived CDR1 and CDR2 are SGHRS and YFSETQ. In DNA, the CDR3 is TGCGCCAGCAGCTTCTTAGCGGGAGATAGCACAGATACGCAGTATTTT. Its translation is CASSFLAGDSTDTQYF. Full variable domain (outside the CDR3, taken from reference TRBV5-1 and TRBJ2-3): KAGVTQTPRYLIKTRGQQVTLSCSPISGHRSVSWYQQTPGQGLQFLFEYFSETQRNKGNFPGRFSGRQFSNSRSEMNVSTLELGDSALYLCASSFLAGDSTDTQYFGPGTRLTVL.

V gene TRBV29-1 combines with J gene TRBJ1-1; tentative D call: TRBD1 (5 bases). V was shortened by 1 base and J by 5 bases, with 11 bases between the two germline ends. In germline, CDR1 is SQVTM, CDR2 ANQGSEA. This CDR3 spans 13 amino acids. In nucleotides, the CDR3 is TGCAGCGTTGAAGGTTGGGGGTCAACTGAAGCTTTCTTT. Amino acids: CSVEGWGSTEAFF.

CDR3 in amino acids: CASSRTSGLRTDTQYF. As DNA, the CDR3 is TGTGCCAGCAGTCGGACTAGCGGGTTACGCACAGATACGCAGTATTTT. J is TRBJ2-3 and V is TRBV7-9, with 11 bases aligning to TRBD2. The germline V gene encodes CDR1 SEHNR and CDR2 FQNEAQ (reference sequence). CDR3 length equals 16 residues. Trimming took 6 bases from V and 1 from J; bases not matched to a gene: 6. The complete variable domain, with remaining parts taken from reference TRBV7-9 and TRBJ2-3, reads DTGVSQNPRHKITKRGQNVTFRCDPISEHNRLYWYRQTLGQGPEFLTYFQNEAQLEKSRLLSDRFSAERPKGSFSTLEIQRTEQGDSAMYLCASSRTSGLRTDTQYFGPGTRLTVL.

This clonotype turned up a few times. The chain employs TRBV12-3 or TRBV12-4 and TRBJ2-1; TRBD2 agrees at 7 bases. This CDR3 is 12 amino acids long. With 3 bases clipped from V and 9 bases from J, the junction kept 2 bases outside the gene matches. The CDR3 reads CASSLAGVEQFF. DNA of the CDR3: TGTGCCAGCAGTTTGGCGGGAGTTGAGCAGTTCTTC.

This clonotype was recorded a few times. The gene calls are TRBV7-9 and TRBJ2-7; 11 bases align to TRBD2. The V segment lost 6 bases and the J segment 4 bases; nucleotides outside the gene matches: 5. Germline values: CDR1 SEHNR, CDR2 FQNEAQ (reference sequence). The CDR3 has 14 residues. CDR3 in amino acids: CASSMGTSGYEQYF. Written as DNA, the CDR3 is TGTGCCAGCAGTATGGGGACTAGCGGTTACGAGCAGTACTTC.

This clonotype was recorded at least ten times. The rearrangement joins TRBV12-3 or TRBV12-4 to TRBJ1-2, with TRBD1 as a possible D gene (5 bases). Deletions cut 10 bases from V and 5 bases from J, with 11 bases between. This CDR3 is built from 11 residues. The CDR3 region has the DNA TGTGCCACCAAGGAGGGGTATGGCTACACCTTC. As protein: CATKEGYGYTF.

This clonotype was detected a few times. The CDR3 reads CASSLKRGPNYGYTF. The CDR3 DNA follows: TGTGCCAGCAGCCTTAAACGGGGGCCAAACTATGGCTACACCTTC. This chain links TRBV27 with TRBJ1-2, with a tentative D call TRBD1 (6 bases). This CDR3 region has 15 residues. Trimming left V 6 bases short and J 2 bases short, with 16 bases between. CDR1 and CDR2 from the germline V gene are MNHEY and SMNVEV (reference sequence).

V is TRBV7-2 and J is TRBJ1-2, with D possibly TRBD1 on 6 matching bases. Between the trimmed V and J ends, which lost 7 bases and 3 bases, there was a span of 18 bases. The V gene's germline CDR1 is SGHTA and CDR2 FQGNSA. The CDR3 is made up of 15 amino acids. The CDR3 sequence: CASKGDEPSYYGYTF. CDR3 in DNA: TGTGCCAGCAAGGGGGACGAACCATCGTACTATGGCTACACCTTC.

This clonotype came up a few times. The gene calls are TRBV7-9 and TRBJ2-1; no definite D call. The CDR3 has 17 residues. V shed 1 base and J shed 7 bases, with 20 bases lying between them. Per germline, CDR1 SEHNR and CDR2 FQNEAQ (reference sequence). CDR3 amino acids: CASSLVRPRPGGNEQFF. CDR3 bases: TGTGCCAGCAGCTTAGTTCGACCCAGGCCGGGCGGAAATGAGCAGTTCTTC.

This clonotype was observed at least ten times. This chain uses TRBV12-3 or TRBV12-4 with TRBJ2-2; the D is unclear. The CDR3 runs to 12 residues. V shed 1 base and J shed 3 bases, with 0 bases lying between them. CDR3 bases: TGTGCCAGCAGTTTAGACACCGGGGAGCTGTTTTTT. Residues: CASSLDTGELFF.

CDR3 sequence (DNA): TGTGCCTGGAGTGTCCTTAGCGGGAGGGCCGCGGTTGAGCAGTTCTTC. Residues: CAWSVLSGRAAVEQFF. V usage is TRBV30 and J usage is TRBJ2-1; 11 positions agree with TRBD2. The CDR3 contains 16 residues. Per germline, CDR1 GTSNPN and CDR2 SVGIG (reference sequence). V dropped 0 bases and J dropped 9; count of bases not matched to a gene: 10.

This clonotype was recorded many times. The chain links TRBV6-6 to TRBJ1-4, with D perhaps TRBD1 (6 bases). The CDR3 extends over 13 amino acids. The V end was cut by 10 bases, the J end by 7 bases, with 16 bases between. Germline V gene lookup returns CDR1 MNHNY and CDR2 SVGAGI (reference sequence). The CDR3 DNA reads as TGTGCCACCAAGGGGGTATCGAGTGAAAAACTGTTTTTT. Its protein is CATKGVSSEKLFF.

This clonotype was recorded at least ten times. J is TRBJ2-3 and V is TRBV11-2, with 7 bases lining up with TRBD1. The CDR3 consists of 15 residues. Germline V CDR1 and CDR2: SGHAT, FQNNGV. V was pared by 0 bases and J by 6 bases, with 6 bases of the junction left unmatched. The CDR3 nucleotides are TGTGCCAGCAGCTTAGATCGACAGGGCCCGGATACGCAGTATTTT. It translates to CASSLDRQGPDTQYF.